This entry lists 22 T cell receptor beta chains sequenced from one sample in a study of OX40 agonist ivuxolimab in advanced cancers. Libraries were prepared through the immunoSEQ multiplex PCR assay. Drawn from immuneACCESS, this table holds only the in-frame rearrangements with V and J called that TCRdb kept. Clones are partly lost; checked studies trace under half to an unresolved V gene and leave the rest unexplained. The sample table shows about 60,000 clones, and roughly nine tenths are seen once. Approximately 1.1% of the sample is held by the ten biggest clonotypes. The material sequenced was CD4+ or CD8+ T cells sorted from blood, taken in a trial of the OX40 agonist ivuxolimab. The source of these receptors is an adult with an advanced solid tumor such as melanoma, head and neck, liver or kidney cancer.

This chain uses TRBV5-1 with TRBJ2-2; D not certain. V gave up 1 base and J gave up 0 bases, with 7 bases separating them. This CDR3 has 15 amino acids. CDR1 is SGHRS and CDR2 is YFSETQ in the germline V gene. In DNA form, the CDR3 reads TGCGCCAGCAGCTTGTTCGGCGCGAACACCGGGGAGCTGTTTTTT. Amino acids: CASSLFGANTGELFF.

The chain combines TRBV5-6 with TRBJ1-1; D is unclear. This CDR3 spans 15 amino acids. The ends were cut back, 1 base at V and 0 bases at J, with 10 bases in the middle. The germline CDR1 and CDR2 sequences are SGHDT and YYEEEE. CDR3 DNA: TGTGCCAGCAGCTTGTCGGGCTTTTTGAACACTGAAGCTTTCTTT. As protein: CASSLSGFLNTEAFF.

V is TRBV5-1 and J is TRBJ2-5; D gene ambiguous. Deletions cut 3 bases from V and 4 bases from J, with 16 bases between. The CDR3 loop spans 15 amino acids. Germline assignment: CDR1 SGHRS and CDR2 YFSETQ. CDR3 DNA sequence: TGCGCCAGCAGCTGGAGAGCCTCAACGGGAGAGACCCAGTACTTC. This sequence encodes CASSWRASTGETQYF.

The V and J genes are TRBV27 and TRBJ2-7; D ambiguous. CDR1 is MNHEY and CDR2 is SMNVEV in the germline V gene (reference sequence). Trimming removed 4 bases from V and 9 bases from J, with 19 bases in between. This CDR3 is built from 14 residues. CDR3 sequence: CASSSTNDAVGQYF. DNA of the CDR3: TGTGCCAGCAGTTCTACCAATGATGCAGTTGGGCAGTACTTC.

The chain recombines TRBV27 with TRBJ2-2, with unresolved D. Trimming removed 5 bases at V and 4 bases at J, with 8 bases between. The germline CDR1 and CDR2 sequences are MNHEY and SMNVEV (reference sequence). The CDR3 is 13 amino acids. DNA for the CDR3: TGTGCCAGCAGTACAGATGGCACCGGGGAGCTGTTTTTT. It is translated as CASSTDGTGELFF.

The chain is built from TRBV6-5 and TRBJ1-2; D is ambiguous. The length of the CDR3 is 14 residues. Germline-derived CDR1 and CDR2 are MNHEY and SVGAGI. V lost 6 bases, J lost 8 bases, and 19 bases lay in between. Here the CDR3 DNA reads TGTGCCAGCAGCCTCGGGCCCTCGGTAGGGGGCTACACCTTC. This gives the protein CASSLGPSVGGYTF.

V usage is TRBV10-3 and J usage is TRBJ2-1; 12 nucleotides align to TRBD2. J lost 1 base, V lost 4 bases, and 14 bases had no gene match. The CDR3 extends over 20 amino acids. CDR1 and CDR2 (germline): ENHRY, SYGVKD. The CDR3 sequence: CAISAPGGLAGSGSYNEQFF. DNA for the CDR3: TGTGCCATCAGTGCCCCCGGAGGACTAGCGGGATCTGGTTCCTACAATGAGCAGTTCTTC.

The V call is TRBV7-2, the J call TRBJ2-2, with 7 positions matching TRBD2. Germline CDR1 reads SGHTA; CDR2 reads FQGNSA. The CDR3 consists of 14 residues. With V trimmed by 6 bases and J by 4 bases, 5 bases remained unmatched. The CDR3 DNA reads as TGTGCCAGCAGTGAGCTAGCGGCCACCGGGGAGCTGTTTTTT. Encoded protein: CASSELAATGELFF.

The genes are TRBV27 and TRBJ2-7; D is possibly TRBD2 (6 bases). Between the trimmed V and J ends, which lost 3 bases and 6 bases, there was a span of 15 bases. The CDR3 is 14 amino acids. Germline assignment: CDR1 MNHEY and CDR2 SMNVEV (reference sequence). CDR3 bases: TGTGCCAGCAGTTTCGGGGGACGCGGCTTCGAGCAGTACTTC. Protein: CASSFGGRGFEQYF.

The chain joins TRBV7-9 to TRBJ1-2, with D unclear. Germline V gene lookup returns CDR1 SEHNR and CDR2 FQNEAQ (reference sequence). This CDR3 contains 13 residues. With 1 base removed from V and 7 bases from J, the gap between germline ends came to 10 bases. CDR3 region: CASSLDLEGGYTF. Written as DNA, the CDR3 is TGTGCCAGCAGCTTAGATTTGGAAGGTGGCTACACCTTC.

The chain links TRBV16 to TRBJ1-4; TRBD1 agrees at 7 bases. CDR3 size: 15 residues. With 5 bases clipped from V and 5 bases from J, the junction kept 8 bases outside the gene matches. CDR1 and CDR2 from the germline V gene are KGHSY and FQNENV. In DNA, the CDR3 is TGTGCCAGCAGCGATTGGACAGGACTGAATGAAAAACTGTTTTTT. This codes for CASSDWTGLNEKLFF.

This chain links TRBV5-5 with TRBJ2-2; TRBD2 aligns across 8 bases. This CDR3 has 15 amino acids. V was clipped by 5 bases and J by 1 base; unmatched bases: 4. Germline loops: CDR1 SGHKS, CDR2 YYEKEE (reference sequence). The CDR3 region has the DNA TGTGCCAGCAGTACGAGCGGGAGGAACACCGGGGAGCTGTTTTTT. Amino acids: CASSTSGRNTGELFF.

The CDR3 sequence: CAWSPDRGGYEQYF. In DNA, the CDR3 is TGTGCCTGGAGTCCCGACAGGGGAGGGTACGAGCAGTACTTC. The chain carries TRBV30 and TRBJ2-7, with a weak D call TRBD1 (8 bases). Germline values: CDR1 GTSNPN, CDR2 SVGIG (reference sequence). This CDR3 region has 14 residues. The V end was cut by 2 bases, the J end by 4 bases, with 15 bases between.

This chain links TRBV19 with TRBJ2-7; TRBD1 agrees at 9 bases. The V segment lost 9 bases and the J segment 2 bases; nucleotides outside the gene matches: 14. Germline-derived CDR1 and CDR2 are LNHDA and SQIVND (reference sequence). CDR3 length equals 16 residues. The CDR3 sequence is CASQWGPGQGPYEQYF. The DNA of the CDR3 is TGTGCCAGCCAATGGGGGCCGGGACAGGGTCCCTACGAGCAGTACTTC.

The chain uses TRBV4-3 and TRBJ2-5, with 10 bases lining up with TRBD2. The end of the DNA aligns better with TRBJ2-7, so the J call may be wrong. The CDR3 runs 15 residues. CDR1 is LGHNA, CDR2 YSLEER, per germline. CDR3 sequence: CASSLQREGLYEQYF. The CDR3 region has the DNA TGCGCCAGCAGCTTACAGCGGGAGGGCCTCTACGAGCAGTACTTC.

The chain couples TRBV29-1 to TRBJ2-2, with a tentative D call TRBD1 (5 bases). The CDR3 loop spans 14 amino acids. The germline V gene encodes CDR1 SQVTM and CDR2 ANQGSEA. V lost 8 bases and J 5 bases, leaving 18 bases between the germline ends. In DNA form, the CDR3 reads TGCAGCCCCAGGGCCCTGACAAGGACCGGGGAGCTGTTTTTT. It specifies CSPRALTRTGELFF.

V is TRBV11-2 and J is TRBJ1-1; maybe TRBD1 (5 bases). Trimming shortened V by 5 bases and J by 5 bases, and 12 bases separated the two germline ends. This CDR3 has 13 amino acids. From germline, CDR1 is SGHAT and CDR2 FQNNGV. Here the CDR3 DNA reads TGTGCCAGCAGCCTACAGGTTCCTACTGAAGCTTTCTTT. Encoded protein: CASSLQVPTEAFF.

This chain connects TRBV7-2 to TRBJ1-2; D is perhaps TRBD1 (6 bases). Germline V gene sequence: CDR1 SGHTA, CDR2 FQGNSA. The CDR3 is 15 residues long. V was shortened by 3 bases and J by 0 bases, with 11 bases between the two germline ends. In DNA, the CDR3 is TGTGCCAGCAGCTTTCGGGGGCCCGCTAACTATGGCTACACCTTC. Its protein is CASSFRGPANYGYTF.

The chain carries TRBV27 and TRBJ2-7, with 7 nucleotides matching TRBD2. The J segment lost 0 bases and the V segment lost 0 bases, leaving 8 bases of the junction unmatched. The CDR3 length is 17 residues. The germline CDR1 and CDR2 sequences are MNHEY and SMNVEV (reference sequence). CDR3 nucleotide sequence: TGTGCCAGCAGTTTATCCCTAAGCGGGATGGGCTCCTACGAGCAGTACTTC. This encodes CASSLSLSGMGSYEQYF.

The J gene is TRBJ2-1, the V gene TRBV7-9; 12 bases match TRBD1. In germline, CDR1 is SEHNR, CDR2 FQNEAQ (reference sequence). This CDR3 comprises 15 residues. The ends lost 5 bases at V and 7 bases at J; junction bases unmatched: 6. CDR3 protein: CASSPGTGGFNEQFF. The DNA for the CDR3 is TGTGCCAGCAGCCCCGGGACAGGGGGCTTTAATGAGCAGTTCTTC. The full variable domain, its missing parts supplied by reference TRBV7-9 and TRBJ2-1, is DTGVSQNPRHKITKRGQNVTFRCDPISEHNRLYWYRQTLGQGPEFLTYFQNEAQLEKSRLLSDRFSAERPKGSFSTLEIQRTEQGDSAMYLCASSPGTGGFNEQFFGPGTRLTVL.

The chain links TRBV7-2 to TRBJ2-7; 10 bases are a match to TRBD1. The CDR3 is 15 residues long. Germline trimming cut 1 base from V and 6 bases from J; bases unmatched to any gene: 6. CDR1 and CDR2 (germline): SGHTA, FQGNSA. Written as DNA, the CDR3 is TGTGCCAGCAGCTTAGATGGAGGGACAGGGGTCGAGCAGTACTTC. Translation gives CASSLDGGTGVEQYF.

CDR3 sequence reads: CASGLTTLTGGFSGYSYNEQFF. In DNA, the CDR3 is TGTGCTAGTGGTTTGACCACTTTGACAGGGGGGTTTAGCGGCTACTCCTACAATGAGCAGTTCTTC. The chain is built from TRBV12-5 and TRBJ2-1; 9 nucleotides agree with TRBD1. CDR1 is LGHNT, CDR2 FRNRAP, per germline. This CDR3 is 22 amino acids long. Trimming took 2 bases from V and 0 from J; bases not matched to a gene: 20.